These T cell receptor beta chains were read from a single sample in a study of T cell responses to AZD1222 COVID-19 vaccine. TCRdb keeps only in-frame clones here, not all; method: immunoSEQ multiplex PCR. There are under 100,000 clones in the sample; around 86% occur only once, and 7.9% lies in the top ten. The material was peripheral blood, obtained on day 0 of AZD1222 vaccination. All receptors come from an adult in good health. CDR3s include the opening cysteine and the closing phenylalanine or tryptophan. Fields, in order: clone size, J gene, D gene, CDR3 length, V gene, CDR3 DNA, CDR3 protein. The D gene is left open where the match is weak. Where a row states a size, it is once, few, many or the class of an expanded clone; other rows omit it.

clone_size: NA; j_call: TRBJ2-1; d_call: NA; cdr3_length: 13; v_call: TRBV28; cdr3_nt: TGTGCCAGCACCCCAGGGGAATACAATGAGCAGTTCTTC; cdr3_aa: CASTPGEYNEQFF
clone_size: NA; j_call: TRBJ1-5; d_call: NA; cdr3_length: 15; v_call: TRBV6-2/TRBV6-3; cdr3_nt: TGTGCCAGCAGTTGGGGGAGGGGGTTCGATCAGCCCCAGCATTTT; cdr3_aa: CASSWGRGFDQPQHF
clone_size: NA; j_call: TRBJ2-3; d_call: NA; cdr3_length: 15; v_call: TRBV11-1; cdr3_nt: TGTGCCAGCAGCCGGGGCAGGGTTGGGACAGATACGCAGTATTTT; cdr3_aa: CASSRGRVGTDTQYF
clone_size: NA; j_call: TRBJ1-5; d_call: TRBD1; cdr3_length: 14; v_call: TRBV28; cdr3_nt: TGTGCCAGCAGTACCCGGACAGGGTTTTGGCCCCAGCATTTT; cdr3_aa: CASSTRTGFWPQHF
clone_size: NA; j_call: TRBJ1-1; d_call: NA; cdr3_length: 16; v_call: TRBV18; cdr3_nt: TGTGCCAGCTCACCATGGTCAGGGCGGATGAACACTGAAGCTTTCTTT; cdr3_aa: CASSPWSGRMNTEAFF
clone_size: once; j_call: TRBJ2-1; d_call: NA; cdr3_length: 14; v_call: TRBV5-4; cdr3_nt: TGTGCCAGCAGCTTGGACCCAACCTACAATGAGCAGTTCTTC; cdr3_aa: CASSLDPTYNEQFF
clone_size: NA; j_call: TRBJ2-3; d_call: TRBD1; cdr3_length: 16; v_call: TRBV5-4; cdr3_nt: TGTGCCAGCAGCTCGCTACAGGGGGCTGGCACAGATACGCAGTATTTT; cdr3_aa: CASSSLQGAGTDTQYF
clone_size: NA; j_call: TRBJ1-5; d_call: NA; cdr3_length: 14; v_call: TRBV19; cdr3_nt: TGTGCCAGTAGTATAGCCGCAGGCGGTCAGCCCCAGCATTTT; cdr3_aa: CASSIAAGGQPQHF
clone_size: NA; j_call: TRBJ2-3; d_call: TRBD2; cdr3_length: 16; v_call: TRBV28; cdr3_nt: TGTGCCAGCAGAGATAGCGGGAGGGCCGGCACAGATACGCAGTATTTT; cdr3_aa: CASRDSGRAGTDTQYF
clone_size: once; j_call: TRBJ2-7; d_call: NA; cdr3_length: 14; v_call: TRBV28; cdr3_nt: TGTGCCAGCAGTTTAGCCGGGACAACTATCCAGCAGTACTTC; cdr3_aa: CASSLAGTTIQQYF
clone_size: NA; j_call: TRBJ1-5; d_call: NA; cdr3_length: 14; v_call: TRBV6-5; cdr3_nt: TGTGCCAGCAGTATCTCGGACAGCGGTCAGCCCCAGCATTTT; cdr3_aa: CASSISDSGQPQHF
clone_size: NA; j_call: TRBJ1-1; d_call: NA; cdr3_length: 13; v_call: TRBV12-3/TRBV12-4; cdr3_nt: TGTGCCAGCAGTTTAATATCAGGCACTGAAGCTTTCTTT; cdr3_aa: CASSLISGTEAFF
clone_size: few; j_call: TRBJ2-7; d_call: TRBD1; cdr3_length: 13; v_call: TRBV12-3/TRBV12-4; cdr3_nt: TGTGCCAGCAGTAATAGACAGGGCTACGAGCAGTACTTC; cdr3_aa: CASSNRQGYEQYF
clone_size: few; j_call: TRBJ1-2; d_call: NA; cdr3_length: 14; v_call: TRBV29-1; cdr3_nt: TGCAGCGTTGAAACGGACAGCCCTGGGGATGGCTACACCTTC; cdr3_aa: CSVETDSPGDGYTF
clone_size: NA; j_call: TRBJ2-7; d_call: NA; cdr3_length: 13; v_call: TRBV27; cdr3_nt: TGTGCCAGCAGTCTATCCCCGGCCTACGAGCAGTACTTC; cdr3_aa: CASSLSPAYEQYF
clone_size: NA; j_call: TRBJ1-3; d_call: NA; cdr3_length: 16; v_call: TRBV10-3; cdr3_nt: TGTGCCATCAGTGAGTCGATATACCTCTCTGGAAACACCATATATTTT; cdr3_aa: CAISESIYLSGNTIYF
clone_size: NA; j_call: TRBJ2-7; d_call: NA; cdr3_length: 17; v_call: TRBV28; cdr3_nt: TGTGCCAGCAGCTACAGGGGGGGACTAGTGGGAGGTGGCGAGCAGTACTTC; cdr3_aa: CASSYRGGLVGGGEQYF
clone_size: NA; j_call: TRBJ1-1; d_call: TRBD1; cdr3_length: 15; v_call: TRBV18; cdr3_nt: TGTGCCAGCTCACCCCCGGGACAGGCCCGAATCAAAGCTTTCTTT; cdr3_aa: CASSPPGQARIKAFF
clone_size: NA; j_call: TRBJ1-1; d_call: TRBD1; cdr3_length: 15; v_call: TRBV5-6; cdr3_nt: TGTGCCAGCAGCTCCTACGGGACAGGGGGGACTGAAGCTTTCTTT; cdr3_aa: CASSSYGTGGTEAFF
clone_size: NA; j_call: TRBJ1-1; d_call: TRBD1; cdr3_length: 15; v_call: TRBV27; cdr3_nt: TGTGCCAGCAGTCCGCGGACAGGGGAATACACTGAAGCTTTCTTT; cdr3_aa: CASSPRTGEYTEAFF
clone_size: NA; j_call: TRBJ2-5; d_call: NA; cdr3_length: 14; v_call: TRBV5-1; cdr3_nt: TGCGCCAGCAGCTTGGGACAGGCTATAGAGACCCAGTACTTC; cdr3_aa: CASSLGQAIETQYF
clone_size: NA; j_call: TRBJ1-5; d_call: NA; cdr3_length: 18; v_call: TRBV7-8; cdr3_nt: TGTGCCAGCAGCTTAGCGTACGCGGGCCGAGGGGTTAATCAGCCCCAGCATTTT; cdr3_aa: CASSLAYAGRGVNQPQHF
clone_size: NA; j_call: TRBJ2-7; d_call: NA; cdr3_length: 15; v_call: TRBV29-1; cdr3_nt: TGCAGCGTTGAGGAGGGGACAGCTTCTTCCTACGAGCAGTACTTC; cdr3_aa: CSVEEGTASSYEQYF
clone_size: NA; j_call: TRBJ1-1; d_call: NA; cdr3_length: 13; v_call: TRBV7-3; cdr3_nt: TGTGCCAGCAGCTTACAGGGTAGCACTGAAGCTTTCTTT; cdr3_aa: CASSLQGSTEAFF
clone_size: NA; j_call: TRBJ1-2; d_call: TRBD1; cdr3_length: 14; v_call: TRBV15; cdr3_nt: TGTGCCACCAGCAGAGAGGGACAGGGTGATGGCTACACCTTC; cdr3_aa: CATSREGQGDGYTF
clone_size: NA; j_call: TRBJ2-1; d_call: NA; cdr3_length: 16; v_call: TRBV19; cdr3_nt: TGTGCCAGTAGGGAATTGACAGGGAGGCAAGACAATGAGCAGTTCTTC; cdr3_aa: CASRELTGRQDNEQFF
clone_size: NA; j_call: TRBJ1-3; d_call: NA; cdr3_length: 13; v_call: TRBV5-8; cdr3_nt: TGTGCCAGCAGCCTAAGACAGTTAAACACCATATATTTT; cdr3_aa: CASSLRQLNTIYF
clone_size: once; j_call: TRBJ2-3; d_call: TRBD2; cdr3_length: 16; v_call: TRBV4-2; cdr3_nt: TGTGCCAGCAGCGCCTCTAGCGGGAGGGCCTCAGATACGCAGTATTTT; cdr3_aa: CASSASSGRASDTQYF
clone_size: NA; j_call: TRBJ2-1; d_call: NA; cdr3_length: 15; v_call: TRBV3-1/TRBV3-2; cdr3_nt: TGTGCCAGCAGCCAAGTTTCTGGTCCTCACAATGAGCAGTTCTTC; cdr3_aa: CASSQVSGPHNEQFF
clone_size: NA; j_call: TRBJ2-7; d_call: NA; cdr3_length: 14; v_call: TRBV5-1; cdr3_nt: TGCGCCAGCAGCCCTCAGGTGTCCTCCTACGAGCAGTACTTC; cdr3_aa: CASSPQVSSYEQYF
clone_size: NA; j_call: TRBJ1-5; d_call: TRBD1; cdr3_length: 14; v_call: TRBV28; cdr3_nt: TGTGCCAGCAGTTCGGGGACAGTGAGACAGCCCCAGCATTTT; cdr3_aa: CASSSGTVRQPQHF
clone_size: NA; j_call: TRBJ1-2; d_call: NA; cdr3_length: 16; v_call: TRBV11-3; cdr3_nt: TGTGCCAGCAGCTCGGAGGGTCGGAGAGGATCCTATGGCTACACCTTC; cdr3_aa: CASSSEGRRGSYGYTF
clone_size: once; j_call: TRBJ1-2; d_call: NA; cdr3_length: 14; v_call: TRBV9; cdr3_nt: TGTGCCAGCAGCGTAGCTCGCGGGGCCTATGGCTACACCTTC; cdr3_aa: CASSVARGAYGYTF
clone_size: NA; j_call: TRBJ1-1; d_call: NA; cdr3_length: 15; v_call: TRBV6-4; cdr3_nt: TGTGCCAGCAGTGAGCAGGCTGGGTGGAACACTGAAGCTTTCTTT; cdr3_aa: CASSEQAGWNTEAFF
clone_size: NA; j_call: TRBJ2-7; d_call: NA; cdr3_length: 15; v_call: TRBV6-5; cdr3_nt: TGTGCCAGCAGTTACTCGTATATGGGATCCTACGAGCAGTACTTC; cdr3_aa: CASSYSYMGSYEQYF
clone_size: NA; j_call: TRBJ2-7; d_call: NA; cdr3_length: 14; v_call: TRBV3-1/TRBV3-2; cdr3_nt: TGTGCCAGCAGCCCGGGGACCTTTTCGGGGGAGCAGTACTTC; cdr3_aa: CASSPGTFSGEQYF
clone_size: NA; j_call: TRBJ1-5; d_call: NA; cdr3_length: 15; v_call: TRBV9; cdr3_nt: TGTGCCAGCAGCGAAGGGGATTTGTGGAATCAGCCCCAGCATTTT; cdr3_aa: CASSEGDLWNQPQHF
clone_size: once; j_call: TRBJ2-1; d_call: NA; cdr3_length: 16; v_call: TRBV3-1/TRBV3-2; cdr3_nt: TGTGCCAGCAGCCAAGATGCCCAGGGTGGCTACAATGAGCAGTTCTTC; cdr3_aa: CASSQDAQGGYNEQFF
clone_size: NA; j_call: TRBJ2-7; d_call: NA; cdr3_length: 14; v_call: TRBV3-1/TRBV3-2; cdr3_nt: TGTGCCAGCAGCCAAGGTTTAGGATCCTACGAGCAGTACTTC; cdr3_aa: CASSQGLGSYEQYF
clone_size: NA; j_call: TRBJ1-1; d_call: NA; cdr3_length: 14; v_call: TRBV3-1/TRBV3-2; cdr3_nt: TGTGCCAGCAGCCAAGATGACAGGAACACTGAAGCTTTCTTT; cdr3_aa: CASSQDDRNTEAFF
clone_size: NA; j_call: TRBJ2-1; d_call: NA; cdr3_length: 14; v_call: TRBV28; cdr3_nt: TGTGCCAGCAGTTTGTCAACCGAGGGCGATGAGCAGTTCTTC; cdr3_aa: CASSLSTEGDEQFF
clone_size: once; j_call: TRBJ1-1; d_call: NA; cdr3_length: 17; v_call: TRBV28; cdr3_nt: TGTGCCAGCAGTTTATGGGGGTTGGAGGGCAGGAACACTGAAGCTTTCTTT; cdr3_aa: CASSLWGLEGRNTEAFF
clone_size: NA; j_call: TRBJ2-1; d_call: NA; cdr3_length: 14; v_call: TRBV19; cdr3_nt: TGTGCCAGTAGTAGGACCCGGCAGGGCGATGAGCAGTTCTTC; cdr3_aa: CASSRTRQGDEQFF
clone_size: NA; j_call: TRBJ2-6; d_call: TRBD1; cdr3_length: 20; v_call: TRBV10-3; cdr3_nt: TGTGCCATCAGTGTTTCACTGCCGGGACAGGATGTCTCTGGGGCCAACGTCCTGACTTTC; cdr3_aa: CAISVSLPGQDVSGANVLTF
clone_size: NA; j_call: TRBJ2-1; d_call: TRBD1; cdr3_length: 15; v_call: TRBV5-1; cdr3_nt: TGCGCCAGCAGCTTGGCCGCGACAGGGGGGTATGAGCAGTTCTTC; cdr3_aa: CASSLAATGGYEQFF
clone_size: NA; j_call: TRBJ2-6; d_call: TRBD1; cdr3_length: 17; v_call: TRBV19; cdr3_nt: TGTGCCAGCCACTCAGGACAGGCCGGCTCTGGGGCCAACGTCCTGACTTTC; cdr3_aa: CASHSGQAGSGANVLTF
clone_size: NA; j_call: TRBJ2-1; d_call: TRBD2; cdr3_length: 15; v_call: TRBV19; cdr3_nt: TGTGCCAGTAGTATACTCCTCACTAGCGGCAATGAGCAGTTCTTC; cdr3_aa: CASSILLTSGNEQFF
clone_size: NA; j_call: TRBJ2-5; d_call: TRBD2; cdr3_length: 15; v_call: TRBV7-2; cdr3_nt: TGTGCCAGCAGCTTAAGCGGGGGATACCAAGAGACCCAGTACTTC; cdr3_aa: CASSLSGGYQETQYF
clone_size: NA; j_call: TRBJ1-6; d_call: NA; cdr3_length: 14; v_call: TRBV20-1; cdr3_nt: TGCAGTGCTAGTAGGGGGGGGCGTAATTCACCCCTCCACTTT; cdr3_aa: CSASRGGRNSPLHF
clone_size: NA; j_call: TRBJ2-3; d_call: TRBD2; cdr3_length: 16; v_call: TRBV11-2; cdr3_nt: TGTGCCAGCAGCTCTCTAGCGGGCCATAGCACAGATACGCAGTATTTT; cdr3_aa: CASSSLAGHSTDTQYF
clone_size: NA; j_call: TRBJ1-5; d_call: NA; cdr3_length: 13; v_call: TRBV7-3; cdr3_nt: TGTGCCAGCAGCTTGGACAGTCTTCAGCCCCAGCATTTT; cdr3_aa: CASSLDSLQPQHF
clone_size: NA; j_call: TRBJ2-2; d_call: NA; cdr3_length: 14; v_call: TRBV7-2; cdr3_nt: TGTGCCAGCAGCGGCCGGGCTTCCACCGGGGAGCTGTTTTTT; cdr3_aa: CASSGRASTGELFF
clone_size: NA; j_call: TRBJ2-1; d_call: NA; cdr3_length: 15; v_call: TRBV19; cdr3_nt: TGTGCCAGTAGCTTGGGCGCAGGGGGGGTCGGTGAGCAGTTCTTC; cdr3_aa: CASSLGAGGVGEQFF
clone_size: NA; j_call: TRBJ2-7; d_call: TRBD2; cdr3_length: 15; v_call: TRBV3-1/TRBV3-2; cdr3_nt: TGTGCCAGCAGCCCGACTAGCGGGAGGCCCTACGAGCAGTACTTC; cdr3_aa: CASSPTSGRPYEQYF
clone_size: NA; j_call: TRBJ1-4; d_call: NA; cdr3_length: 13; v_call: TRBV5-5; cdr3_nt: TGTGCCAGCAGCCCCCAGACAGGTGAAAAACTGTTTTTT; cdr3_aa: CASSPQTGEKLFF
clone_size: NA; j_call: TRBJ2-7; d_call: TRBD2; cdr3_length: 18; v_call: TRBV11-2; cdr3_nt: TGTGCCAGCAGCCTTAGGGGACTAGCGGGAAATCTGAAGGAGGAGCAGTACTTC; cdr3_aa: CASSLRGLAGNLKEEQYF
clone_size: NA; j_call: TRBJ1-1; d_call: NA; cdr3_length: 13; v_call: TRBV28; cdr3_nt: TGTGCCAGCAGTATTACAGGGTACACTGAAGCTTTCTTT; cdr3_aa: CASSITGYTEAFF